This entry is about one T cell receptor beta chain. This sample was included in a study of shared clonotypes between healthy human individuals. The protocol was immunoSEQ multiplex PCR, while the TCRdb copy is restricted to in-frame clones and leaves out a portion. Altogether about 580,000 clones are present, about 98% being singletons, with the ten largest covering roughly 0.29%. In the naive CD8 group, cells lacked CD45RO and were positively selected for CCR7, so terminally differentiated effector memory CD45RA+ cells were left out. Per the germline V gene, CDR1 is SGHAT and CDR2 is FQNNGV. The CDR3 is 15 amino acids. After removal of 5 bases from V and 5 bases from J, the junction contained 11 bases not matched to a gene.

This TCR was recovered from a man under 40 in good health. Sequenced material: naive CD8+ T cells sorted from blood. The rearrangement uses TRBV11-2 and TRBJ2-5; 7 bases fit TRBD2. The CDR3 bases are TGTGCCAGCAGCCCCATCGGGAGGCCCCGGGAGACCCAGTACTTC. Its translation: CASSPIGRPRETQYF.